This T cell receptor (beta chain) was sequenced for a study of blood T cell repertoires in COVID-19. Looking at the study overall: The analysed material was cDNA or gDNA that came from T cells, B-cell-depleted T cells, or PBMCs.

Germline CDR1 is SEHNR and CDR2 is FQNEAQ (reference sequence). V was trimmed by 1 base and J by 6 bases, leaving 9 bases between them. The CDR3 runs 14 residues. This clone was found a few times. The assay was immunoSEQ multiplex PCR, and TCRdb's table has in-frame clones only and misses some. The sample has 270,000 or so clones; 89% are singletons. The chain links TRBV7-9 to TRBJ2-2; D is unresolved. This receptor was obtained from a woman aged 40-49 years who had recovered from COVID-19. Sequenced sample: peripheral blood. CDR3 loop: CASSLELVSGELFF. CDR3 DNA: TGTGCCAGCAGCTTAGAGCTGGTCTCCGGGGAGCTGTTTTTT.